This T cell receptor (beta chain) was sequenced for a study of vaccination and CD4 T cells after COVID-19. Across the study: Every culture used as a control got a CEFX pool, an HIV-1 Nef pool, or no peptide.

As to treatment: approximately nine-day PBMC culture with coronavirus spike peptide pools or control peptides (ViraFEST assay). The germline gives CDR1 SGHRS, CDR2 YFSETQ. The V segment lost 0 bases and the J segment 2 bases; nucleotides outside the gene matches: 10. The CDR3 sequence is 17 residues long. This clonotype was seen a handful of times. No antigen is known for it. Oncomine TCR Beta short-read sequencing was applied to DNA from cultured CD4+ T cells. One entry per CDR3 protein results from TCRdb running MiXCR on the PCR reads. The repertoire includes some 25,000 distinct CDR3 sequences, 45% to 50% of them detected once, and 6.1% sits in the top ten.

Specimen: CD4+ T cells from blood, cultured in vitro. The chain links TRBV5-1 to TRBJ2-7; 8 nucleotides agree with TRBD2. This receptor was obtained from a human donor who had recovered from COVID-19. In nucleotides, the CDR3 is TGCGCCAGCAGCTTGGCCGGGGGCGGGAGGAGGACCTACGAGCAGTACTTC. Amino acids: CASSLAGGGRRTYEQYF. Filled out from reference TRBV5-1 and TRBJ2-7, the complete variable domain reads KAGVTQTPRYLIKTRGQQVTLSCSPISGHRSVSWYQQTPGQGLQFLFEYFSETQRNKGNFPGRFSGRQFSNSRSEMNVSTLELGDSALYLCASSLAGGGRRTYEQYFGPGTRLTVT.